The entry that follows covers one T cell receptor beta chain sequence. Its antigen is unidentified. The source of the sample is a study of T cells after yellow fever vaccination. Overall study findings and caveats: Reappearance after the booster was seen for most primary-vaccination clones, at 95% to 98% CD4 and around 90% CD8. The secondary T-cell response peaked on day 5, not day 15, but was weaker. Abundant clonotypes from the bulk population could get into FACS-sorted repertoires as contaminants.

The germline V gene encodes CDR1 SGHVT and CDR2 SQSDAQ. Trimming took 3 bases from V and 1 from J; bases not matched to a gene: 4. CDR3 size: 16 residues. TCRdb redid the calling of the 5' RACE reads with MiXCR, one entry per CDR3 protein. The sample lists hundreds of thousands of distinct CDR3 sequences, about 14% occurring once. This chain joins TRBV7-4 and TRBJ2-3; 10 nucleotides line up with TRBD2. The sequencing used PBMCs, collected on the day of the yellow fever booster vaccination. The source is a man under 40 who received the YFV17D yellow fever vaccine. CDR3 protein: CASSFRTSGRTDTQYF. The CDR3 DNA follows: TGTGCCAGCAGCTTCCGGACTAGCGGACGCACAGATACGCAGTATTTT.